Sequencing of this T cell receptor beta chain was carried out in a study of blood T cell repertoires in COVID-19. About the research overall: Some COVID-19 samples were acute and others convalescent; all came from the United States, Italy and Spain. Sample material is recorded as cDNA or gDNA derived from T cells, B-cell-depleted T cells, or PBMCs.

This CDR3 has 15 amino acids. The germline V and J ends were trimmed by 3 bases and 3 bases, with 14 bases remaining between them. Germline loops: CDR1 MDHEN, CDR2 SYDVKM. In the authors' methods: By means of reference gene primer amplification, nucleated cell counts were estimated. TCRdb's table, derived via immunoSEQ multiplex PCR, lists solely in-frame clones and lacks some. That table gives V, J and clone size, and the DNA gave D and trimming. Among 90,000 to 120,000 clones listed, 90% to 95% were seen once. Sequencing input: peripheral blood. V gene TRBV28 combines with J gene TRBJ1-2, with no clear D. The source is a man aged 55 to 70 with acute or convalescent COVID-19. The CDR3 coding sequence is TGTGCCAGCAGTTTGGCAGGAGGTTCCCACTATGGCTACACCTTC. Its translation is CASSLAGGSHYGYTF.